This T cell receptor (beta chain) was profiled in a study of regulatory and conventional T cells in RAG deficiency. Comments on this clone: What it binds is not known.

Sequencing was performed with immunoSEQ multiplex PCR; in TCRdb, only in-frame clones are kept and a portion is missing. The table shows over 45,000 clones, with 90% occurring only once. Genomic DNA came from blood conventional CD4+ T cells gated CD25-low CD127-high. Regarding the study as a whole: Shannon entropy was markedly lower and Simpson indices higher in RAG-deficient patients than control T-cell subsets. Treg unique TCR beta sequences were approximately 100-fold fewer in Omenn syndrome and CID/AS patients than controls.

The sample was also reused in another study, on regulatory T cells. That work states: Amplification used 52 TRBV primers and 13 TRBJ primers. Regulatory T cells showed the strongest V-J pair restriction and V/J gene skewing among patient repertoires.

Sequenced sample: CD4+ effector T cells sorted from blood. This TCR derives from a human donor in good health.

The CDR3 loop reads CASHQGMSSNQPQHF. As DNA, the CDR3 is TGTGCCAGCCACCAGGGAATGTCAAGCAATCAGCCCCAGCATTTT. This chain links TRBV2 with TRBJ1-5, with D possibly matching TRBD1 (5 bases). Trimming took off 8 bases at V and 1 base at J, with 15 bases between the two ends. The CDR3 length is 15 residues. CDR1 SNHLY and CDR2 FYNNEI come from the germline V gene. Complete variable domain (other parts from reference TRBV2 and TRBJ1-5): EPEVTQTPSHQVTQMGQEVILRCVPISNHLYFYWYRQILGQKVEFLVSFYNNEISEKSEIFDDQFSVERPDGSNFTLKIRSTKLEDSAMYFCASHQGMSSNQPQHFGDGTRLSIL.